The entry that follows covers one TCR beta chain sequence. As yet, its antigen is unknown. Data came from immunoSEQ multiplex PCR; TCRdb stores just in-frame clones and leaves some out. This table holds 70,000 to 95,000 clones, less than 90% found once. This CDR3 contains 14 residues. Per germline, CDR1 MNHEY and CDR2 SVGAGI. V dropped 5 bases and J dropped 8 bases, with 15 bases sitting between them. The sample belongs to a study of OX40 agonist ivuxolimab in advanced cancers. Study overall: Those treated in dose escalation had hepatocellular carcinoma, melanoma, renal cell cancer or head and neck cancer. Three partial responders included one hepatocellular carcinoma patient and two cutaneous melanoma patients. Whole-study findings and limits: CD4+ T cells averaged fewer expanded clones than CD8+ T cells.

This rearrangement joins TRBV6-5 to TRBJ1-4, with no clear D. The specimen was CD4+ or CD8+ T cells sorted from blood, collected in a trial of the OX40 agonist ivuxolimab. This TCR came from an adult with an advanced solid tumor such as melanoma, head and neck, liver or kidney cancer. CDR3 in amino acids: CASSNLPTTEKLFF. Written as DNA, the CDR3 is TGTGCCAGCAGTAACCTCCCAACAACGGAAAAACTGTTTTTT.